This T cell receptor (beta chain) stems from a study of blood T cell repertoires in COVID-19. The wider study: Researchers got acute and convalescent COVID-19 samples from the United States, Italy and Spain. Nucleic acid was either cDNA or gDNA, and it came from T cells, B-cell-depleted T cells, or PBMCs.

CDR1 and CDR2 from the germline V gene are MGHDK and SYGVNS. The CDR3 has 14 amino acids. Losses at the gene ends were 8 bases for V and 8 bases for J; bases not matched to a gene: 12. Recruited during active infection, patients (from Seattle) were subsequently followed longitudinally. The authors' processing: Reference gene primer amplification gave nucleated cell count estimates. The assay was immunoSEQ multiplex PCR, and TCRdb's table has in-frame clones only and misses some. V, J and clone size were drawn from that table, and D and trimming were deduced from the DNA. Here the sample spans 150,000 or so clones, roughly nine tenths being singletons.

The chain carries TRBV25-1 and TRBJ2-1; 7 bases line up with TRBD1. Material for sequencing was peripheral blood. The receptor's source is a man between 18 and 29 years old with COVID-19, enrolled during active disease. The CDR3 sequence: CASRSNHRGDEQFF. The CDR3 bases are TGTGCCAGCCGATCGAACCACAGGGGAGATGAGCAGTTCTTC.